A single sample is the source of the 21 T cell receptor beta chains below, sequenced in a study of CD8+ T cells in alopecia areata. cDNA prepared by RNA extraction and subsequent reverse transcription served as the template for sequencing. Clones were sequenced by immunoSEQ multiplex PCR, and TCRdb holds only the in-frame ones, with some missing. The data show roughly 130,000 clones, roughly 61% seen once. The material was CD4+ T cells sorted from blood, obtained at week 0. These receptors were obtained from a human donor with alopecia areata.

The CDR3 here is CASSLAGGYNEQFF. In DNA form, the CDR3 reads TGTGCCAGCAGTTTGGCAGGGGGCTACAATGAGCAGTTCTTC. The J gene is TRBJ2-1, the V gene TRBV27; 7 nucleotides align to TRBD1. Germline CDR1 reads MNHEY; CDR2 reads SMNVEV (reference sequence). Losses at the gene ends were 3 bases for V and 3 bases for J; bases not matched to a gene: 2. The CDR3 covers 14 residues.

V and J are TRBV27 and TRBJ2-2; the match to TRBD1 covers 9 bases. Germline loops: CDR1 MNHEY, CDR2 SMNVEV (reference sequence). After removal of 6 bases from V and 0 bases from J, the junction contained 14 bases not matched to a gene. This CDR3 comprises 19 residues. The CDR3, as DNA: TGTGCCAGCAGGATGACAGGGGGGATCCTCCTTGCGAACACCGGGGAGCTGTTTTTT. It yields the protein CASRMTGGILLANTGELFF.

The gene calls are TRBV6-5 and TRBJ2-1, with 15 positions matching TRBD2. The ends lost 6 bases at V and 7 bases at J; junction bases unmatched: 4. This CDR3 spans 15 amino acids. Germline V CDR1 and CDR2: MNHEY, SVGAGI. The CDR3 nucleotides read TGTGCCAGCAGGAGAGGGACTAGCGGGAGGAATGAGCAGTTCTTC. Encoded protein: CASRRGTSGRNEQFF.

The CDR3 nucleotides are TGTGCCAGCAGTCGACGGACAGGGGGCAACTATGGCTACACCTTC. Protein sequence: CASSRRTGGNYGYTF. The chain joins TRBV6-6 to TRBJ1-2; 11 bases line up with TRBD1. CDR1 is MNHNY and CDR2 is SVGAGI in the germline V gene (reference sequence). The CDR3 has 15 amino acids. With V trimmed by 5 bases and J by 2 bases, 4 bases remained unmatched.

This chain links TRBV5-1 with TRBJ1-6; D call uncertain. The CDR3 runs 16 residues. In germline, CDR1 is SGHRS, CDR2 YFSETQ. V was pared by 2 bases and J by 4 bases, with 13 bases between. The CDR3, as DNA: TGCGCCAGCAGCTTCGATCTGGGTCGGTATAATTCACCCCTCCACTTT. Protein: CASSFDLGRYNSPLHF.

V and J are TRBV29-1 and TRBJ2-1; maybe TRBD2 (6 bases). The CDR3 is 14 residues long. Germline lookup yields CDR1 SQVTM and CDR2 ANQGSEA. Trimming shortened V by 5 bases and J by 1 base, and 12 bases separated the two germline ends. The CDR3 coding sequence is TGCAGCGTTCCGCGGGAACCGTCCTACAATGAGCAGTTCTTC. Its protein product is CSVPREPSYNEQFF.

This rearrangement joins TRBV7-9 to TRBJ2-2; D possibly corresponds to TRBD2 (6 bases). The germline CDR1 and CDR2 sequences are SEHNR and FQNEAQ (reference sequence). Trimming left V 0 bases short and J 0 bases short, with 11 bases between. The CDR3 is 17 residues long. In DNA, the CDR3 is TGTGCCAGCAGCTTAGCCGGTTGGGGGGCGAACACCGGGGAGCTGTTTTTT. It translates to CASSLAGWGANTGELFF.

This chain links TRBV6-6 with TRBJ2-5, with no clear D. Trimming shortened V by 5 bases and J by 5 bases, and 9 bases separated the two germline ends. The CDR3 has 12 residues. Germline assignment: CDR1 MNHNY and CDR2 SVGAGI (reference sequence). In nucleotides, the CDR3 is TGTGCCAGCAGTACCGTAGGGGAGACCCAGTACTTC. Translation: CASSTVGETQYF.

This rearrangement joins TRBV25-1 to TRBJ2-7; tentative D call: TRBD2 (7 bases). The CDR3 extends over 13 amino acids. Germline loops: CDR1 MGHDK, CDR2 SYGVNS. Trimming took 3 bases from V and 6 from J, leaving 12 bases between them. In nucleotides, the CDR3 is TGTGCCAGCAGTGACCCCGGGGGGCTCGAGCAGTACTTC. This codes for CASSDPGGLEQYF.

This chain joins TRBV29-1 and TRBJ1-2, with TRBD1 as a possible D gene (5 bases). Germline V gene lookup returns CDR1 SQVTM and CDR2 ANQGSEA. Trimming pared 7 bases from V and 2 bases from J, leaving 11 bases between. The CDR3 totals 12 residues. The CDR3 nucleotides are TGCAGCGAGTATGACAGAAACTATGGCTACACCTTC. Its translation is CSEYDRNYGYTF.

The sample holds a few counts of this clone. V gene TRBV25-1 combines with J gene TRBJ2-3; no definite D call. The germline V gene encodes CDR1 MGHDK and CDR2 SYGVNS. The CDR3 has 15 amino acids. V gave up 3 bases and J gave up 3 bases, with 13 bases separating them. CDR3 protein: CASSDRGIRTDTQYF. DNA of the CDR3: TGTGCCAGCAGTGATCGTGGTATCCGGACAGATACGCAGTATTTT.

This clone was observed a single time. The chain joins TRBV27 to TRBJ2-6; no firm D call. The CDR3 is made up of 13 amino acids. The V gene's germline CDR1 is MNHEY and CDR2 SMNVEV (reference sequence). The ends were cut back, 6 bases at V and 2 bases at J, with 5 bases in the middle. CDR3 sequence reads: CASRPTGANVLTF. The CDR3 DNA reads as TGTGCCAGCAGGCCTACTGGGGCCAACGTCCTGACTTTC.

V gene TRBV4-3 combines with J gene TRBJ2-2; D remains ambiguous. V was trimmed by 1 base and J by 4 bases, leaving 13 bases between them. Germline CDR1 LGHNA, CDR2 YSLEER. The CDR3 is made up of 16 amino acids. The CDR3 nucleotides are TGCGCCAGCAGCCAAGTTGTGACTTACCTCACCGGGGAGCTGTTTTTT. Protein: CASSQVVTYLTGELFF.

This clone showed up just a few times. The chain couples TRBV18 to TRBJ1-1, with 7 bases identical to TRBD1. The CDR3 contains 16 residues. Germline V gives CDR1 KGHSH, CDR2 LQKENI. The J segment lost 7 bases and the V segment lost 4 bases, leaving 15 bases of the junction unmatched. The CDR3 DNA reads TGTGCCAGCTCACAATACCGCGAGCCCAGGGGGGTTGAAGCTTTCTTT. It codes for CASSQYREPRGVEAFF.

This clone has just a few counts. V gene TRBV4-2 combines with J gene TRBJ2-5, with TRBD2 matching 10 bases. V was clipped by 4 bases and J by 4 bases; unmatched bases: 15. Germline V gene lookup returns CDR1 LGHNA and CDR2 YNFKEQ. The CDR3 is 18 amino acids. CDR3 sequence: CASSRSGNSGGAGETQYF. The CDR3 coding sequence is TGTGCCAGCAGCCGCTCTGGGAACAGCGGGGGGGCCGGAGAGACCCAGTACTTC.

In its sample, this clone was seen a few times. V usage is TRBV28 and J usage is TRBJ2-5; a weak D match, TRBD2 (6 bases). Trimming cost V 4 bases and J 4 bases, with 19 bases left between them. This CDR3 spans 16 amino acids. Per germline, CDR1 MDHEN and CDR2 SYDVKM. The CDR3 nucleotides are TGTGCCAGCAGTTCCATCAAACGCGGGGTGCGAGAGACCCAGTACTTC. Protein sequence: CASSSIKRGVRETQYF.

V usage is TRBV2 and J usage is TRBJ1-5; D gene unclear. V was shortened by 4 bases and J by 4 bases, with 8 bases between the two germline ends. Germline-derived CDR1 and CDR2 are SNHLY and FYNNEI. The CDR3 loop spans 13 amino acids. The CDR3: CASSVQLNQPQHF. As DNA, the CDR3 is TGTGCCAGCAGTGTTCAGTTGAATCAGCCCCAGCATTTT.

The chain uses TRBV25-1 and TRBJ2-7; D ambiguous. V was pared by 6 bases and J by 5 bases, with 8 bases between. This CDR3 is 11 amino acids long. Germline V gene sequence: CDR1 MGHDK, CDR2 SYGVNS. This chain's CDR3 is CASSLVNEQYF. CDR3 DNA: TGTGCCAGCAGCCTAGTCAACGAGCAGTACTTC.

The chain recombines TRBV9 with TRBJ2-6, with D perhaps TRBD2 (6 bases). This CDR3 has 15 residues. Trimming removed 0 bases from V and 11 bases from J, with 15 bases in between. CDR1 is SGDLS, CDR2 YYNGEE, per germline. The chain's CDR3 is CASSVAGGRVDVLTF. The CDR3 DNA reads as TGTGCCAGCAGCGTAGCTGGGGGGAGAGTTGACGTCCTGACTTTC.

The J gene is TRBJ2-3, the V gene TRBV7-2, with TRBD2 matching 7 bases. The germline gives CDR1 SGHTA, CDR2 FQGNSA. The CDR3 is 15 amino acids. V shed 0 bases, J shed 0 bases, and the junction held 0 bases outside the gene matches. The CDR3 reads CASSLASGSTDTQYF. The CDR3 DNA is TGTGCCAGCAGCTTAGCTAGCGGGAGCACAGATACGCAGTATTTT.

This clone was seen more than once but under ten times. J is TRBJ2-1 and V is TRBV28; D may correspond to TRBD1 or TRBD2 (6 bases each). The CDR3 runs 15 residues. The V and J ends lost 10 bases and 10 bases respectively, with 26 bases between them. CDR1 and CDR2 from the germline V gene are MDHEN and SYDVKM. Written as DNA, the CDR3 is TGTGCCACTACCCCCCTGGGGGGCCGAGTTCGGGAGCAGTTCTTC. It specifies CATTPLGGRVREQFF.